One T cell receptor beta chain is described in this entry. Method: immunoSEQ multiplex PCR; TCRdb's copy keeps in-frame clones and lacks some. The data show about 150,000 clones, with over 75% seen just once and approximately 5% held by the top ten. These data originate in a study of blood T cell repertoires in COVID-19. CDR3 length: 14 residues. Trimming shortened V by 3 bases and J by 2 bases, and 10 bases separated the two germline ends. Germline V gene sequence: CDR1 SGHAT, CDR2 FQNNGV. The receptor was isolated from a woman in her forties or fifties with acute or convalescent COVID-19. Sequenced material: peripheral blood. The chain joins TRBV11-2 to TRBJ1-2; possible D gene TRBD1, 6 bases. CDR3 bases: TGTGCCAGCAGCTTGTCCACAGGGAACTATGGCTACACCTTC. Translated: CASSLSTGNYGYTF.